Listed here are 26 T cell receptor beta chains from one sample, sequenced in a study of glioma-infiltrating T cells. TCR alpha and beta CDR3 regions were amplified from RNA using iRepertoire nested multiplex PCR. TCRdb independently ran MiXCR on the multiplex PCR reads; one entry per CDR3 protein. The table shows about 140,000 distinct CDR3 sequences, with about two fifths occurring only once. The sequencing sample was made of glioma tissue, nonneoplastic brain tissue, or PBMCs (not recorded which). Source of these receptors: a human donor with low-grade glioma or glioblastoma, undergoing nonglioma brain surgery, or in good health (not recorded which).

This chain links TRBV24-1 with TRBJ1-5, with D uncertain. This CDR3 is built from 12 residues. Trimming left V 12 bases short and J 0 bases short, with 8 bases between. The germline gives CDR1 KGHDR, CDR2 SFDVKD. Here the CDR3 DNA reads TGTGCCCCCATCTATAGCAATCAGCCCCAGCATTTT. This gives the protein CAPIYSNQPQHF.

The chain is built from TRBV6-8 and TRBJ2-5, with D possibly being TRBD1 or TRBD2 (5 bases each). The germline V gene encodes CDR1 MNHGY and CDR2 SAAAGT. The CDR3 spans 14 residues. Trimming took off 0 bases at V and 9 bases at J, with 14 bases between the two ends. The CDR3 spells CASSYSGTHGAQYF. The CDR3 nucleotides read TGTGCCAGCAGTTACTCCGGGACCCATGGGGCCCAGTACTTC.

In DNA form, the CDR3 reads TGTGCCAGCAGCTTAGTAAGGACTAGCGACGAGCAGTACTTC. It encodes CASSLVRTSDEQYF. V usage is TRBV7-2 and J usage is TRBJ2-7; 9 bases match TRBD2. The germline V gene has CDR1 SGHTA and CDR2 FQGNSA. The CDR3 spans 14 residues. Unmatched junction bases numbered 3, after V lost 1 base and J lost 5 bases. The full variable domain, completed using reference TRBV7-2 and TRBJ2-7, is GAGVSQSPSNKVTEKGKDVELRCDPISGHTALYWYRQSLGQGLEFLIYFQGNSAPDKSGLPSDRFSAERTGGSVSTLTIQRTQQEDSAVYLCASSLVRTSDEQYFGPGTRLTVT.

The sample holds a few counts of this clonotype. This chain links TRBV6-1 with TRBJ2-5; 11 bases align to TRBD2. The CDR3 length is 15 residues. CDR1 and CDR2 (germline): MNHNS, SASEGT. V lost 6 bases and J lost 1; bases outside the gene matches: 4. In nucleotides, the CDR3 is TGTGCCAGCAGCCCTCTAGCGGGGGGCCAAGAGACCCAGTACTTC. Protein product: CASSPLAGGQETQYF.

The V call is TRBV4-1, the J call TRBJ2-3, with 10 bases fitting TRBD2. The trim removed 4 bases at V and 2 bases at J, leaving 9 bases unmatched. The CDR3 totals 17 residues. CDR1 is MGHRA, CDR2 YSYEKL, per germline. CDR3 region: CASSPQRTSGYTDTQYF. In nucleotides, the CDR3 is TGCGCCAGCAGCCCCCAGCGGACTAGCGGATACACAGATACGCAGTATTTT.

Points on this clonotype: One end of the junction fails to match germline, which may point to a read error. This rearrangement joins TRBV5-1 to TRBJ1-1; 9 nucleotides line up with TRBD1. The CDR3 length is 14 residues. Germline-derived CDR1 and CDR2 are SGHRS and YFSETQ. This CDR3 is CASRDRGPNTEALF. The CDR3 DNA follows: TGCGCCAGCAGGGACAGGGGACCGAACACTGAAGCTCTCTTT.

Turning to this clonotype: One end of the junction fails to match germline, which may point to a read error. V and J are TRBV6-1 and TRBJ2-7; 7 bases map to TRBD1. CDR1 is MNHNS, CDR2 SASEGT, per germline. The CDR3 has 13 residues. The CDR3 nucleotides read TGTGCCAGCGGTAGGGACAGTAAATACGAGAAGTACTTC. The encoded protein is CASGRDSKYEKYF.

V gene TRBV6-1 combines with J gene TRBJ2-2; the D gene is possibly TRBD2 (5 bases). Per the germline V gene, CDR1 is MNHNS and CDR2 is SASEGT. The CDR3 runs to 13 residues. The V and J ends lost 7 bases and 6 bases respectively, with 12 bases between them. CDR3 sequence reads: CASILEAPGELFF. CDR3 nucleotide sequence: TGTGCCAGCATCTTGGAGGCTCCCGGGGAGCTGTTTTTT.

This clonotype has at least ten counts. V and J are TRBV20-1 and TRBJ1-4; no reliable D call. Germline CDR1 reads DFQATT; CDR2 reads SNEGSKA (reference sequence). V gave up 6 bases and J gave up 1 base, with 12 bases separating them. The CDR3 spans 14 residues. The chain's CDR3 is CSAKPPGTNEKLFF. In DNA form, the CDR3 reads TGCAGTGCAAAGCCCCCGGGAACTAATGAAAAACTGTTTTTT.

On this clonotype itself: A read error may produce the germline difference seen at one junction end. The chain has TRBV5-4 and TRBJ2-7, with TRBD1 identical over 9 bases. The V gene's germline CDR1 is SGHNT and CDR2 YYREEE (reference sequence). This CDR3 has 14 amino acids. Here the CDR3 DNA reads TGTGCCCGCAGTTTCGACAGGGGGAGGTACGAGCAGTACTTC. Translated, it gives CARSFDRGRYEQYF.

The CDR3 DNA sequence: TGTGCCAGCAGTTTGGGTAGCGTTAACGAGCAGTACTTC. This gives the protein CASSLGSVNEQYF. V is TRBV6-2 or TRBV6-3 and J is TRBJ2-7; maybe TRBD2 (5 bases). The germline gives CDR1 MNHEY, CDR2 SVGEGT. The CDR3 has 13 residues. Trimming shortened V by 4 bases and J by 5 bases, and 12 bases separated the two germline ends.

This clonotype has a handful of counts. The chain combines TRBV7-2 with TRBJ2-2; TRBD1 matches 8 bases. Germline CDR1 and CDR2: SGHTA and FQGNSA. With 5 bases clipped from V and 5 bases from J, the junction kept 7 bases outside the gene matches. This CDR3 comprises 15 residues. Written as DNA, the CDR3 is TGTGCCAGCAGCCTTGGACAGGGACGAACCGGGGAGCTGTTTTTT. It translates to CASSLGQGRTGELFF.

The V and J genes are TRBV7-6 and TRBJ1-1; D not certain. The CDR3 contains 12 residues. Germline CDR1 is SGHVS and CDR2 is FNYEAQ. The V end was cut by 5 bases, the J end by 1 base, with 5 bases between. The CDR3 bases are TGTGCCAGCAGCCACCCGAACACTGAAGCTTTCTTT. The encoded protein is CASSHPNTEAFF.

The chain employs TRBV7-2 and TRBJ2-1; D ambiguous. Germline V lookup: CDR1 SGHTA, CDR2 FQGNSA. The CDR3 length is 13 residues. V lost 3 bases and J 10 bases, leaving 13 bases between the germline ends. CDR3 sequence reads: CASSFPSRLEQFF. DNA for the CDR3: TGTGCCAGCAGCTTCCCCTCTCGCCTAGAGCAGTTCTTC. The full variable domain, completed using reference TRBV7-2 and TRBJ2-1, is GAGVSQSPSNKVTEKGKDVELRCDPISGHTALYWYRQSLGQGLEFLIYFQGNSAPDKSGLPSDRFSAERTGGSVSTLTIQRTQQEDSAVYLCASSFPSRLEQFFGPGTRLTVL.

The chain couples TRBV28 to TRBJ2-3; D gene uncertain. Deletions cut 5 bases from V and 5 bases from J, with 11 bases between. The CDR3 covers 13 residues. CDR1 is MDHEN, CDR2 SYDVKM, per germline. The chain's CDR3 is CASSLHGGDTQYF. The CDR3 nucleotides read TGTGCCAGCAGTCTTCATGGTGGAGATACGCAGTATTTT. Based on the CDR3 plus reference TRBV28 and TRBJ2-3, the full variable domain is DVKVTQSSRYLVKRTGEKVFLECVQDMDHENMFWYRQDPGLGLRLIYFSYDVKMKEKGDIPEGYSVSREKKERFSLILESASTNQTSMYLCASSLHGGDTQYFGPGTRLTVL.

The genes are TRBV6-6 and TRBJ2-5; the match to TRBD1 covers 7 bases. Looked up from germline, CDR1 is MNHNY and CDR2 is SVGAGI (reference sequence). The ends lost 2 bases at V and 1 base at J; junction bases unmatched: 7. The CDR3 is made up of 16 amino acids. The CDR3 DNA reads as TGTGCCAGCAGTTACCCCCCAGGGACAGTCCAAGAGACCCAGTACTTC. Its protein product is CASSYPPGTVQETQYF.

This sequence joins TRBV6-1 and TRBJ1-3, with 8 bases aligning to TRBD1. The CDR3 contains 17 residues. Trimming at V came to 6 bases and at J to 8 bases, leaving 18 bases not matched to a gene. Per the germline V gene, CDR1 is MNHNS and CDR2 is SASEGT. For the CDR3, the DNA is TGTGCCAGCAGCCGAGGACAGGGCCTTGGATACACGGACACCATATATTTT. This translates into CASSRGQGLGYTDTIYF.

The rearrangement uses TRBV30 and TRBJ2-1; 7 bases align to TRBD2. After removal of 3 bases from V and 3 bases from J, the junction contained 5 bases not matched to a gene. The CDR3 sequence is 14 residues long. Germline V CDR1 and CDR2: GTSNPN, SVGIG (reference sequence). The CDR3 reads CAWSPGLNYNEQFF. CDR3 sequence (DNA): TGTGCCTGGAGCCCGGGACTAAACTACAATGAGCAGTTCTTC.

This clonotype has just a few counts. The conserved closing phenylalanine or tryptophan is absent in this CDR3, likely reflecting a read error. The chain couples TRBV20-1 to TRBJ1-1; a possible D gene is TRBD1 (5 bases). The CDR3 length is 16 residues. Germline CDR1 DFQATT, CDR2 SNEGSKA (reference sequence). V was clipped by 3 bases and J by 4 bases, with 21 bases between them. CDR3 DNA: TGCAGTGCTAGCGGGGTGGGGGGGGTAGGAGGCACTGAAGCTTTCCTT. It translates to CSASGVGGVGGTEAFL.

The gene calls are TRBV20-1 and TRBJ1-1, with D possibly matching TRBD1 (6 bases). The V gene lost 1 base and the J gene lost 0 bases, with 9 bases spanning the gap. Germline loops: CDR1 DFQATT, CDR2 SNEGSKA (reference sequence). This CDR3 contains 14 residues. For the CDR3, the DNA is TGCAGTGCTAGAGCAGGGGTTTTGAACACTGAAGCTTTCTTT. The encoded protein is CSARAGVLNTEAFF.

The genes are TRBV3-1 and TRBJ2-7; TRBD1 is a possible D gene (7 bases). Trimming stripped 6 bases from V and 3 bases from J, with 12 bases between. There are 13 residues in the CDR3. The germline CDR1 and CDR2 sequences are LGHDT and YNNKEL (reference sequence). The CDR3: CASRRQGGYEQYF. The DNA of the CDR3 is TGTGCCAGCAGAAGACAGGGAGGCTACGAGCAGTACTTC.

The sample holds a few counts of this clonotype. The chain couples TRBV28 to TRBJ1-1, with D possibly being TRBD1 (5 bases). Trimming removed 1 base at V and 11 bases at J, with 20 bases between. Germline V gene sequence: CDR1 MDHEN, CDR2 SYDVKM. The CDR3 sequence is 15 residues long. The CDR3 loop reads CASSLSGGKGVEAFF. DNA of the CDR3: TGTGCCAGCAGTTTATCGGGGGGGAAAGGAGTTGAGGCTTTCTTT.

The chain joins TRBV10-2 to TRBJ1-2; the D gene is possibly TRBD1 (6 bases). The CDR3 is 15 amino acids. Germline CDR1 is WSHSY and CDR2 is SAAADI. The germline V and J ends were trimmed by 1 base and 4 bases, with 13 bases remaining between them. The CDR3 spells CASSEFGGPPYGYTF. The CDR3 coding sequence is TGCGCCAGCAGTGAGTTTGGGGGCCCCCCCTATGGCTACACCTTC.

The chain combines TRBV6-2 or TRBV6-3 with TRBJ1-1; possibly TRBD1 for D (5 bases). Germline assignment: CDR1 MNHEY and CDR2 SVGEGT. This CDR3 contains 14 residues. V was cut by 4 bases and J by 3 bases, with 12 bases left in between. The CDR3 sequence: CASSFGRVDTEAFF. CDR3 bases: TGTGCCAGCAGTTTCGGCAGGGTAGACACTGAAGCTTTCTTT.

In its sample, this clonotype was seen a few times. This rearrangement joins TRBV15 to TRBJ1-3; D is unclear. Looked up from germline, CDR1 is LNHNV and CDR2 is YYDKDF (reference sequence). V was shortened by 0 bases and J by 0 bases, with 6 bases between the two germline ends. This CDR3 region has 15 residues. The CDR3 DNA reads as TGTGCCACCAGCAGAGACGGCGCCTCTGGAAACACCATATATTTT. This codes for CATSRDGASGNTIYF.

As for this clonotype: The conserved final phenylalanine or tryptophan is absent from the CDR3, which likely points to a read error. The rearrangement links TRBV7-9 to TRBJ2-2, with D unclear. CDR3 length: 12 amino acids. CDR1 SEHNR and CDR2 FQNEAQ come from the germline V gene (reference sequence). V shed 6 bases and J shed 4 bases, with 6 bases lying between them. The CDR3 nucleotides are TGTGCCAGCAGGCTCCTCACCGGGGAGCTGTTTTTG. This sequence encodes CASRLLTGELFL.